Shown below are 20 T cell receptor beta chains from a single sample sequenced in a study of T cells after yellow fever vaccination. MiXCR was run by TCRdb on the 5' RACE reads, yielding one entry per CDR3 protein. The sample holds some 70,000 distinct CDR3 sequences, about 6.5% seen once. The specimen comprised CD8+ T cells sorted from PBMCs, sampled roughly 45 days after the first yellow fever vaccination. All receptors come from a man younger than 30 who received the YFV17D yellow fever vaccine.

This clonotype came up many times. V and J are TRBV2 and TRBJ2-2, with TRBD2 matching 7 bases. Germline V lookup: CDR1 SNHLY, CDR2 FYNNEI. The CDR3 totals 12 residues. Trimming took 11 bases from V and 4 from J; bases not matched to a gene: 4. The CDR3 sequence: CALGGGTGELFF. CDR3 nucleotide sequence: TGTGCCTTGGGGGGGGGCACCGGGGAGCTGTTTTTT. The full variable domain, with the rest looked up from reference TRBV2 and TRBJ2-2, is EPEVTQTPSHQVTQMGQEVILRCVPISNHLYFYWYRQILGQKVEFLVSFYNNEISEKSEIFDDQFSVERPDGSNFTLKIRSTKLEDSAMYFCALGGGTGELFFGEGSRLTVL.

This clonotype showed up many times. The chain is built from TRBV7-8 and TRBJ2-1; D is unclear. Germline assignment: CDR1 SGHVS and CDR2 FQNEAQ. V was pared by 4 bases and J by 1 base, with 5 bases between. CDR3 length: 13 residues. This CDR3 is CASSWDSYNEQFF. The CDR3 region has the DNA TGTGCCAGCAGCTGGGATTCCTACAATGAGCAGTTCTTC.

In its sample, this clonotype was seen many times. The chain joins TRBV5-1 to TRBJ1-5, with TRBD1 as a possible D gene (5 bases). Germline CDR1 SGHRS, CDR2 YFSETQ. This CDR3 is 16 amino acids long. V lost 0 bases and J lost 3, with 13 bases in between. The CDR3 reads CASSLGTSSNNQPQHF. CDR3 DNA: TGCGCCAGCAGCTTGGGGACATCTAGTAACAATCAGCCCCAGCATTTT.

To note about this clonotype: One end of the junction is discordant with germline, which a read error may explain. The chain recombines TRBV6-5 with TRBJ2-2, with D hard to call. CDR1 and CDR2 (germline): MNHEY, SVGAGI. The CDR3 length is 13 residues. CDR3 protein: CASIYLRTGELFF. The CDR3 nucleotides are TGTGCCAGCATTTACCTTAGAACCGGGGAGCTGTTTTTT.

This clonotype has a count of ten or more. CDR3 protein: CASSLNRVGETQYF. The DNA of the CDR3 is TGCGCCAGCAGCTTGAACAGGGTTGGAGAGACCCAGTACTTC. The chain is built from TRBV5-1 and TRBJ2-5, with D possibly matching TRBD1 (6 bases). Germline CDR1 reads SGHRS; CDR2 reads YFSETQ. CDR3 length equals 14 residues. Trimming removed 1 base from V and 4 bases from J, with 11 bases in between.

This clonotype was counted many times. V gene TRBV14 combines with J gene TRBJ1-4; D perhaps matches TRBD1 (5 bases). Trimming removed 1 base at V and 7 bases at J, with 16 bases between. CDR1 and CDR2 from the germline V gene are SGHDN and FVKESK. CDR3 length equals 16 residues. This CDR3 reads CASSQVGRGGVEKLFF. In DNA form, the CDR3 reads TGTGCCAGCAGCCAAGTAGGCCGGGGAGGGGTTGAAAAACTGTTTTTT.

The sample holds many counts of this clonotype. This chain uses TRBV4-1 with TRBJ2-1; the match to TRBD2 covers 7 bases. From germline, CDR1 is MGHRA and CDR2 YSYEKL. With 0 bases clipped from V and 15 bases from J, the junction kept 11 bases outside the gene matches. This CDR3 has 14 residues. CDR3 region: CASSQEGLSGEWFF. As DNA, the CDR3 is TGCGCCAGCAGCCAAGAGGGGTTGAGCGGGGAGTGGTTCTTC.

This clonotype occurred many times. This sequence joins TRBV10-2 and TRBJ2-7; TRBD1 might be the D (7 bases). V lost 8 bases and J lost 5, with 13 bases in between. The CDR3 is made up of 12 amino acids. Germline V gene sequence: CDR1 WSHSY, CDR2 SAAADI. In DNA form, the CDR3 reads TGCGCCAGCTCCGGCAGGGGGGACGAGCAGTACTTC. The encoded protein is CASSGRGDEQYF.

There are many counts of this clonotype. This rearrangement joins TRBV2 to TRBJ2-7; no reliable D call. Germline-derived CDR1 and CDR2 are SNHLY and FYNNEI. Between the trimmed V and J ends, which lost 8 bases and 6 bases, there was a span of 20 bases. The CDR3 spans 14 residues. CDR3 region: CASASSSLPLEQYF. As DNA, the CDR3 is TGTGCCAGCGCCTCTAGTTCCCTTCCCCTCGAGCAGTACTTC.

In its sample, this clonotype was seen a few times. The chain links TRBV12-3 or TRBV12-4 to TRBJ1-5; possibly TRBD1 for D (6 bases). V was cut by 9 bases and J by 5 bases, with 20 bases left in between. CDR3 length: 15 residues. CDR3: CASQGSHRRDQPQHF. Here the CDR3 DNA reads TGTGCCAGTCAGGGGTCTCACCGGAGGGATCAGCCCCAGCATTTT.

The chain combines TRBV5-4 with TRBJ2-2; D not resolved. This CDR3 comprises 15 residues. Trimming took off 6 bases at V and 0 bases at J, with 12 bases between the two ends. Germline CDR1 reads SGHNT; CDR2 reads YYREEE (reference sequence). CDR3 region: CASNSGPPNTGELFF. DNA for the CDR3: TGTGCCAGCAACTCGGGCCCCCCGAACACCGGGGAGCTGTTTTTT.

The table lists this clonotype with a few counts. The rearrangement joins TRBV19 to TRBJ1-1, with a tentative D call TRBD1 (5 bases). CDR3 length: 13 residues. V was shortened by 3 bases and J by 1 base, with 6 bases between the two germline ends. Germline CDR1 and CDR2: LNHDA and SQIVND (reference sequence). The CDR3 spells CASSIGQNTEAFF. CDR3 in DNA: TGTGCCAGTAGTATCGGACAGAACACTGAAGCTTTCTTT. The full variable domain, in which reference TRBV19 and TRBJ1-1 provide the parts outside the CDR3, is DGGITQSPKYLFRKEGQNVTLSCEQNLNHDAMYWYRQDPGQGLRLIYYSQIVNDFQKGDIAEGYSVSREKKESFPLTVTSAQKNPTAFYLCASSIGQNTEAFFGQGTRLTVV.

As regards this clonotype: This may be a read error: a much more frequent sequence differs by one nucleotide. The chain carries TRBV12-3 or TRBV12-4 and TRBJ2-7; TRBD1 might be the D (5 bases). Trimming took off 7 bases at V and 6 bases at J, with 13 bases between the two ends. This CDR3 spans 12 amino acids. The CDR3 loop reads CASIKGRGEQYF. CDR3 nucleotide sequence: TGTGCCAGCATAAAGGGTAGGGGCGAGCAGTACTTC.

This clonotype was seen many times. The chain recombines TRBV4-3 with TRBJ1-1; D is unclear. This CDR3 is built from 15 residues. CDR1 is LGHNA and CDR2 is YSLEER in the germline V gene. V lost 0 bases to trimming and J lost 2 bases, with 10 bases between them. The CDR3 region has the DNA TGCGCCAGCAGCCAAGATTATGGCCTCAACACTGAAGCTTTCTTT. Its translation is CASSQDYGLNTEAFF.

This clonotype was seen at least ten times. J is TRBJ2-7 and V is TRBV6-2 or TRBV6-3, with TRBD2 matching over 10 bases. V gave up 8 bases and J gave up 3 bases; unmatched junction bases: 7. The CDR3 totals 14 residues. From germline, CDR1 is MNHEY and CDR2 SVGEGT. CDR3: CASRFSGGFYEQYF. The CDR3 nucleotides are TGTGCCAGCCGCTTTAGCGGGGGGTTCTACGAGCAGTACTTC.

This clonotype was counted only a few times. This chain joins TRBV7-9 and TRBJ2-5, with D hard to call. This CDR3 region has 14 residues. Deletions cut 4 bases from V and 2 bases from J, with 11 bases between. Germline V lookup: CDR1 SEHNR, CDR2 FQNEAQ (reference sequence). The CDR3 bases are TGTGCCAGCAGCTCCCTGTCCCAACAAGAGACCCAGTACTTC. Its translation is CASSSLSQQETQYF.

Only a few counts were recorded for this clonotype. The chain is built from TRBV4-1 and TRBJ1-6; TRBD1 aligns across 9 bases. CDR1 is MGHRA, CDR2 YSYEKL, per germline. This CDR3 contains 17 residues. Unmatched junction bases numbered 7, after V lost 0 bases and J lost 7 bases. The CDR3 region has the DNA TGCGCCAGCAGCCAAGAGGGGATGGGGACAGGGAATTCACCCCTCCACTTT. This gives the protein CASSQEGMGTGNSPLHF.

This clonotype occurred many times. The J gene is TRBJ2-7, the V gene TRBV25-1; 10 bases map to TRBD2. The V segment lost 0 bases and the J segment 5 bases; nucleotides outside the gene matches: 4. The CDR3 loop spans 15 amino acids. Germline V lookup: CDR1 MGHDK, CDR2 SYGVNS. The DNA of the CDR3 is TGTGCCAGCAGTGAATATGCCAGCGGGGGGGACGAGCAGTACTTC. Protein product: CASSEYASGGDEQYF.

This clonotype was detected many times. In DNA form, the CDR3 reads TGCAGCGTTGAAGATTTTCAGACCCAGTACTTC. Translating gives CSVEDFQTQYF. The V gene is TRBV29-1, the J gene TRBJ2-5; D gene ambiguous. Germline CDR1 is SQVTM and CDR2 is ANQGSEA. The CDR3 consists of 11 residues. V shed 0 bases and J shed 6 bases, with 5 bases lying between them.

This clonotype was counted at least ten times. The J gene is TRBJ2-2, the V gene TRBV6-6, with D possibly being TRBD2 (6 bases). The CDR3 spans 12 residues. Trimming removed 6 bases at V and 7 bases at J, with 9 bases between. Per germline, CDR1 MNHNY and CDR2 SVGAGI (reference sequence). CDR3 coding DNA: TGTGCCAGCAGCACCGGGAGCGGGGAGCTGTTTTTT. Residues: CASSTGSGELFF.